Given below is one TCR beta chain in context. Its matching antigen is unknown. Unique molecular identifiers were present in the TCR beta cDNA libraries. cDNA molecules numbering roughly 0.5 million came from approximately 1 to 10 million T cells. TCRdb called the PCR reads again in MiXCR, with one record for every CDR3 protein. The top ten hold approximately 4.2% of the sample, which has 820,000 or so distinct CDR3 sequences, roughly 50% seen once. This specimen belongs to a study of post-analysis software for immune sequencing data. Across the study: Relapsing-remitting, secondary progressive and progressive-relapsing courses of multiple sclerosis were included.

Study findings and constraints: The normalized Chao1 diversity of multiple sclerosis patients was significantly lower than that of controls. F-measure co-clustering was strong for batch-matched samples.

Sequencing was carried out using blood. The receptor's source is a girl aged 5 to 17 with multiple sclerosis.

The CDR3 bases are TGCGCCAGCAGCGCGGGACTAGCGGCGATCAATGAGCAGTTCTTC. Residues: CASSAGLAAINEQFF. The chain combines TRBV5-1 with TRBJ2-1; 11 bases align to TRBD2. CDR3 length equals 15 residues. Germline lookup yields CDR1 SGHRS and CDR2 YFSETQ. With V trimmed by 4 bases and J by 6 bases, 6 bases remained unmatched.